The 6 T cell receptor beta chains reported below all come from one sample, sequenced in a study of post-analysis software for immune sequencing data. Notes on the study in general: TRBV segments more frequent in patients than in controls numbered roughly 5 and included TRBV5-6, TRBV5-1 and TRBV20-1.

Every TCR beta cDNA library bore unique molecular identifiers. One entry per CDR3 protein results from TCRdb running MiXCR on the PCR reads. The sample records roughly 430,000 distinct CDR3 sequences, more than 30% being singletons. No cognate antigen is known for these TCRs. The sequenced sample consisted of blood. All receptors derive from a girl aged 2-15 years with multiple sclerosis.

In its sample, this clonotype was seen a few times. This chain joins TRBV12-3 or TRBV12-4 and TRBJ1-2; perhaps TRBD1 as D (5 bases). The CDR3 consists of 13 residues. V lost 2 bases and J lost 6, with 10 bases in between. Here the CDR3 DNA reads TGTGCCAGCAGTTTAAGGCAGGGCGATGGCTACACCTTC. Its translation: CASSLRQGDGYTF.

V usage is TRBV14 and J usage is TRBJ2-7; the D is unclear. Trimming took 4 bases from V and 3 from J, leaving 7 bases between them. Germline lookup yields CDR1 SGHDN and CDR2 FVKESK. The CDR3 totals 12 residues. The CDR3 DNA is TGTGCCAGCAGCCGATTAGACTACGAGCAGTACTTC. It encodes CASSRLDYEQYF. The variable domain in full, with the rest retrieved from reference TRBV14 and TRBJ2-7, is EAGVTQFPSHSVIEKGQTVTLRCDPISGHDNLYWYRRVMGKEIKFLLHFVKESKQDESGMPNNRFLAERTGGTYSTLKVQPAELEDSGVYFCASSRLDYEQYFGPGTRLTVT.

Worth noting for this clonotype: No conserved phenylalanine or tryptophan ends this CDR3, so it is likely a read error. The gene calls are TRBV11-2 and TRBJ2-3, with D possibly being TRBD1 or TRBD2 (6 bases each). The germline V gene has CDR1 SGHAT and CDR2 FQNNGV. The CDR3 is 17 amino acids. Trimming removed 1 base from V and 0 bases from J, with 14 bases in between. In DNA form, the CDR3 reads TGTGCCAGCAGCTTAGCGGGGGCCCCCTTTAGCACAGATACGCAGTATTGT. It is translated as CASSLAGAPFSTDTQYC.

This clonotype was found many times. The J gene is TRBJ2-3, the V gene TRBV4-2, with 13 nucleotides matching TRBD2. This CDR3 comprises 17 residues. V lost 5 bases and J lost 4; bases outside the gene matches: 9. Germline lookup yields CDR1 LGHNA and CDR2 YNFKEQ. The CDR3: CASSSRTSGGSADTQYF. For the CDR3, the DNA is TGTGCCAGCAGCTCTCGGACTAGCGGGGGCTCAGCAGATACGCAGTATTTT.

The chain links TRBV4-3 to TRBJ2-7; D is perhaps TRBD2 (5 bases). Trimming pared 0 bases from V and 4 bases from J, leaving 13 bases between. This CDR3 region has 15 residues. Germline V gene data show CDR1 as LGHNA and CDR2 as YSLEER. The CDR3 DNA reads TGCGCCAGCAGCCAAGATCAAGGGAGTTTGTACGAGCAGTACTTC. Encoded protein: CASSQDQGSLYEQYF.

The gene calls are TRBV10-3 and TRBJ2-1; D remains ambiguous. V was shortened by 4 bases and J by 5 bases, with 12 bases between the two germline ends. The germline V gene encodes CDR1 ENHRY and CDR2 SYGVKD. CDR3 length: 14 residues. CDR3 nucleotides: TGTGCCATCAGTGGTAGGCGTTTGGACAATGAGCAGTTCTTC. It encodes CAISGRRLDNEQFF.